The rows below give T cell receptor beta chains drawn from one sample of a study of T-cell memory formation after mild COVID-19. Via MiXCR, TCRdb re-called the 5' RACE reads, giving one row per CDR3 protein. Found here are 250,000 to 300,000 distinct CDR3 sequences, under 8.5% of them singletons; the top ten hold about 20%. The specimen sequenced was PBMCs or a T cell subset sorted from them (not recorded which). All receptors come from a man aged 18 to 29 who had mild COVID-19 (a few samples of this study predate the infection). Cell type and time point are not known. The CDR3 runs from the conserved cysteine through the conserved F or W. The D gene is left open where the match is weak. Clone size, where shown, is once, few, many, or a class for clones that have expanded.

j_call cdr3_length clone_size v_call d_call cdr3_nt cdr3_aa
TRBJ1-2 12 many TRBV5-1 - TGCGCCAGCAGCTTGCCAGGCTATGGCTACACCTTC CASSLPGYGYTF
TRBJ2-5 16 few TRBV5-1 - TGCGCCAGCAGCCCTTCGGACGGACCTTCGTTCGAGACCCAGTACTTC CASSPSDGPSFETQYF
TRBJ1-3 15 - TRBV19 - TGTGCCAGTAGTATTGCCGGGCCTGCTGGAAACACCATATATTTT CASSIAGPAGNTIYF
TRBJ1-6 15 - TRBV2 TRBD1 TGTGCCAGCAGTTCTTGGACAGGGCAAAATTCACCCCTCCACTTT CASSSWTGQNSPLHF
TRBJ2-7 13 - TRBV14 - TGTGCCAGCAGCCAACTCGAGGGCTACGAGCAGTACTTC CASSQLEGYEQYF
TRBJ2-5 14 few TRBV7-2 - TGTGCCAGCAGCGCTCGGGGGACGGAGAATCTGCAGTACTTC CASSARGTENLQYF
TRBJ1-1 13 few TRBV7-3 - TGTGCCAGCAGCCCCGCGAGGGACACTGAAGCTTTCTTT CASSPARDTEAFF
TRBJ2-3 15 few TRBV3-1 - TGTGCCAGCAGCCAAGGGGTAGCGGGCACAGATACGCAGTATTTT CASSQGVAGTDTQYF
TRBJ1-4 14 few TRBV5-1 - TGCGCCAGCAGGGGTGGCCAGGGCGATGAAAAACTGTTTTTT CASRGGQGDEKLFF
TRBJ2-2 17 few TRBV7-3 TRBD2 TGTGCCAGCAGCCCTACCCCGGGACTAGACGTCCGAGGGGAGCTGTTTTTT CASSPTPGLDVRGELFF
TRBJ2-2 15 many TRBV12-3/TRBV12-4 TRBD1 TGTGCCGCCGGGACAGGGGTTTTGAACACCGGGGAGCTGTTTTTT CAAGTGVLNTGELFF
TRBJ2-2 15 few TRBV15 - TGTGCCACCAGCAAAGGCGTTATGGACACCGGGGAGCTGTTTTTT CATSKGVMDTGELFF
TRBJ1-2 13 many TRBV5-1 - TGCGCCAGCAGCTTGATGGCAGAAGGTGGCTACACCTTC CASSLMAEGGYTF
TRBJ2-1 17 many TRBV18 TRBD2 TGTGCCAGCTCACCCGGGATAGCGGGGGACTCAAGCAATGAGCAGTTCTTC CASSPGIAGDSSNEQFF
TRBJ2-7 15 - TRBV19 - TGTGCCAGTAGTTGGACAAACCTGGCCTCCTACGAGCAGTACTTC CASSWTNLASYEQYF
TRBJ1-5 15 - TRBV12-3/TRBV12-4 TRBD1 TGTGCCAGCAGTACCTGGACAGGGCGCAATCAGCCCCAGCATTTT CASSTWTGRNQPQHF